This T cell receptor beta chain was sequenced in a study of CD8+ T cells in alopecia areata. Whole-study context: Those treated were given oral tofacitinib at 5 to 10 mg twice daily.

Treatment indicated: oral pan-JAK inhibitor, 5-10 mg twice daily. Separation by sorting yielded CD4+ and CD8+ T cells from PBMCs. The V segment lost 4 bases and the J segment 2 bases; nucleotides outside the gene matches: 15. The CDR3 is made up of 19 amino acids. The germline gives CDR1 SGHRS, CDR2 YFSETQ. cDNA prepared by RNA extraction and subsequent reverse transcription served as the template for sequencing. The table came from immunoSEQ multiplex PCR; TCRdb's copy has only in-frame clones and leaves some out. The sample has fewer than 350,000 clones; 58% are singletons. This clone occurred a few times.

The sequence derives from a human donor with alopecia areata. The sequencing used CD4+ T cells sorted from blood, collected at week 24, from a patient treated with tofacitinib. The chain links TRBV5-1 to TRBJ2-5; 12 nucleotides line up with TRBD1. The CDR3 is CASSRGTGGRRRFQETQYF. CDR3 DNA: TGCGCCAGCAGCCGAGGGACAGGGGGCCGGAGGCGATTTCAAGAGACCCAGTACTTC.